The 20 T cell receptor beta chains below were found in one sample sequenced in a study of blood T cell repertoires in COVID-19. Measured with immunoSEQ multiplex PCR; TCRdb has only the in-frame clones, and not every one. The data contain under 250,000 clones, 88% of them singletons. The material sequenced was peripheral blood. These receptors all come from a woman aged 55 to 70 with acute or convalescent COVID-19.

V gene TRBV6-5 combines with J gene TRBJ2-7; unclear D gene. V lost 3 bases, J lost 7 bases, and 7 bases lay in between. The V gene's germline CDR1 is MNHEY and CDR2 SVGAGI. This CDR3 region has 11 residues. For the CDR3, the DNA is TGTGCCAGCAGTTATTTAGAGGAGCAGTACTTC. Residues: CASSYLEEQYF.

This clone was found once. The chain is built from TRBV5-1 and TRBJ1-4, with D perhaps TRBD1 (5 bases). CDR1 is SGHRS and CDR2 is YFSETQ in the germline V gene. The CDR3 sequence is 15 residues long. Trimming left V 1 base short and J 7 bases short, with 14 bases between. The CDR3 region is CASSLLGTTGEKLFF. CDR3 in DNA: TGCGCCAGCAGCTTGCTGGGGACTACGGGTGAAAAACTGTTTTTT.

J is TRBJ2-6 and V is TRBV7-3; D may be TRBD1 (6 bases). Looked up from germline, CDR1 is SGHTA and CDR2 is FQGTGA. The CDR3 is 15 amino acids. V dropped 5 bases and J dropped 4 bases, with 12 bases sitting between them. The CDR3 DNA reads as TGTGCCAGCAGCCCTCCAGGGGTAGGGGCCAACGTCCTGACTTTC. Translation: CASSPPGVGANVLTF.

This clone was seen just once. This chain uses TRBV6-5 with TRBJ2-5, with 7 bases identical to TRBD1. CDR1 MNHEY and CDR2 SVGAGI come from the germline V gene. Trimming removed 6 bases from V and 2 bases from J; junction bases left unmatched: 9. This CDR3 comprises 15 residues. CDR3 amino acids: CASSRTRDRQETQYF. The CDR3 DNA reads TGTGCCAGCAGCCGCACCCGGGACAGACAAGAGACCCAGTACTTC.

The chain is built from TRBV6-4 and TRBJ1-2, with 7 bases lining up with TRBD1. Germline V gives CDR1 MRHNA, CDR2 SNTAGT. The CDR3 extends over 15 amino acids. J was trimmed by 4 bases and V by 7 bases; bases with no gene match: 12. CDR3 amino acids: CASIDSVGQTYGYTF. Here the CDR3 DNA reads TGTGCCAGCATAGATTCTGTGGGACAGACCTATGGCTACACCTTC.

The chain uses TRBV24-1 and TRBJ2-1; maybe TRBD2 (6 bases). The CDR3 extends over 13 amino acids. Germline CDR1 is KGHDR and CDR2 is SFDVKD. V lost 5 bases, J lost 3 bases, and 7 bases lay in between. CDR3 loop: CATSGTNYNEQFF. The CDR3 DNA follows: TGTGCCACCAGTGGGACTAACTACAATGAGCAGTTCTTC.

This sequence joins TRBV9 and TRBJ2-1; TRBD2 is a possible D gene (7 bases). Germline-derived CDR1 and CDR2 are SGDLS and YYNGEE. Trimming took off 6 bases at V and 7 bases at J, with 17 bases between the two ends. This CDR3 is built from 14 residues. The CDR3 sequence is CASTALGGLNEQFF. DNA for the CDR3: TGTGCCAGCACAGCATTGGGGGGGCTGAATGAGCAGTTCTTC.

The CDR3 region is CATSDGTSGRYNEQFF. The CDR3 DNA reads TGTGCCACCAGTGATGGGACTAGCGGGAGGTACAATGAGCAGTTCTTC. V is TRBV24-1 and J is TRBJ2-1; 15 bases are shared with TRBD2. CDR1 and CDR2 (germline): KGHDR, SFDVKD. The CDR3 extends over 16 amino acids. After removal of 3 bases from V and 4 bases from J, the junction contained 0 bases not matched to a gene.

The chain uses TRBV27 and TRBJ1-2, with D possibly TRBD1 on 6 matching bases. The CDR3 is made up of 12 amino acids. V was cut by 8 bases and J by 8 bases, with 15 bases left in between. Germline CDR1 is MNHEY and CDR2 is SMNVEV (reference sequence). The CDR3 DNA reads as TGTGCCAGCGGAATTGGGGGCCGGGGCTACACCTTC. Translation gives CASGIGGRGYTF.

This clone was recorded only once. The J gene is TRBJ2-2, the V gene TRBV7-3, with 8 bases matching TRBD1. The CDR3 loop spans 15 amino acids. Germline V gene data show CDR1 as SGHTA and CDR2 as FQGTGA. Trimming cost V 5 bases and J 7 bases; bases outside gene matches: 9. CDR3 sequence (DNA): TGTGCCAGCAGCCCCAGGACAGGGTTTAACGGGGAGCTGTTTTTT. The encoded protein is CASSPRTGFNGELFF.

The count of this clone is one. This chain connects TRBV30 to TRBJ1-5; D not resolved. Trimming shortened V by 0 bases and J by 4 bases, and 13 bases separated the two germline ends. This CDR3 contains 15 residues. Germline assignment: CDR1 GTSNPN and CDR2 SVGIG (reference sequence). The CDR3 DNA reads TGTGCCTGGAGTGTAGGCGGCGCAGAAAATCAGCCCCAGCATTTT. It translates to CAWSVGGAENQPQHF.

V usage is TRBV28 and J usage is TRBJ2-7; no firm D call. The V and J ends lost 3 bases and 7 bases respectively, with 4 bases between them. Germline assignment: CDR1 MDHEN and CDR2 SYDVKM. The CDR3 spans 10 residues. The CDR3 DNA reads TGTGCCAGCAGTTTTCGGGAGCAGTACTTC. This gives the protein CASSFREQYF.

This clone appeared once. This rearrangement joins TRBV4-1 to TRBJ2-7; D is unclear. The V and J ends lost 0 bases and 6 bases respectively, with 15 bases between them. CDR1 and CDR2 (germline): MGHRA, YSYEKL. The CDR3 is made up of 15 amino acids. The CDR3 reads CASSQDPLFGSEQYF. The CDR3 DNA reads as TGCGCCAGCAGCCAAGACCCCCTTTTCGGTTCCGAGCAGTACTTC.

J is TRBJ2-3 and V is TRBV27, with 7 nucleotides matching TRBD2. The CDR3 extends over 15 amino acids. The J segment lost 10 bases and the V segment lost 4 bases, leaving 14 bases of the junction unmatched. Germline V gene sequence: CDR1 MNHEY, CDR2 SMNVEV (reference sequence). CDR3 residues: CASSSARAGRSAQYF. The CDR3, as DNA: TGTGCCAGCAGTTCAGCCCGAGCGGGGAGGTCGGCGCAGTATTTT.

V usage is TRBV3-1 (or the pseudogene TRBV3-2) and J usage is TRBJ1-5; D is ambiguous. Trimming removed 4 bases at V and 1 base at J, with 5 bases between. CDR3 length equals 13 residues. The germline V gene has CDR1 LGHDT and CDR2 YNNKEL (reference sequence). Here the CDR3 DNA reads TGTGCCAGCAGCCGACTGAGCAATCAGCCCCAGCATTTT. It translates to CASSRLSNQPQHF.

This clone was observed a few times. The J gene is TRBJ1-1, the V gene TRBV11-2; D might be TRBD1 (6 bases). Deletions cut 1 base from V and 2 bases from J, with 8 bases between. Germline assignment: CDR1 SGHAT and CDR2 FQNNGV. This CDR3 region has 14 residues. The CDR3 loop reads CASSLVDRNTEAFF. The CDR3 region has the DNA TGTGCCAGCAGCTTAGTGGACAGAAACACTGAAGCTTTCTTT.

The chain combines TRBV5-4 with TRBJ2-1; TRBD1 is a possible D gene (6 bases). Germline assignment: CDR1 SGHNT and CDR2 YYREEE (reference sequence). The CDR3 spans 15 residues. The V end lost 1 base, the J end lost 0 bases, and 8 bases lay between the germline ends. DNA of the CDR3: TGTGCCAGCAGCTTGATGGGGGCCTCCTACAATGAGCAGTTCTTC. This sequence encodes CASSLMGASYNEQFF. Combining the CDR3 with reference TRBV5-4 and TRBJ2-1 gives the whole variable domain ETGVTQSPTHLIKTRGQQVTLRCSSQSGHNTVSWYQQALGQGPQFIFQYYREEENGRGNFPPRFSGLQFPNYSSELNVNALELDDSALYLCASSLMGASYNEQFFGPGTRLTVL.

This sequence joins TRBV29-1 and TRBJ2-1, with D perhaps matching TRBD2 (7 bases). Deletions cut 4 bases from V and 4 bases from J, with 14 bases between. This CDR3 is 14 amino acids long. CDR1 is SQVTM and CDR2 is ANQGSEA in the germline V gene. CDR3 protein: CSVVRGGRYNEQFF. CDR3 sequence (DNA): TGCAGCGTTGTTAGGGGGGGCCGTTACAATGAGCAGTTCTTC.

The rearrangement joins TRBV4-1 to TRBJ1-6; 7 nucleotides agree with TRBD1. The CDR3 length is 16 residues. The V gene's germline CDR1 is MGHRA and CDR2 YSYEKL. The junction had 6 bases not matched to a gene; V was cut back by 1 base and J by 6 bases. The CDR3 coding sequence is TGCGCCAGCAGCCAAGCGGAGGGGGCGACTAATTCACCCCTCCACTTT. This sequence encodes CASSQAEGATNSPLHF.

This clone occurred a few times. The J gene is TRBJ1-1, the V gene TRBV7-9; no clear D gene. V was cut by 1 base and J by 0 bases, with 3 bases left in between. Per germline, CDR1 SEHNR and CDR2 FQNEAQ (reference sequence). The CDR3 extends over 13 amino acids. The CDR3 coding sequence is TGTGCCAGCAGCTTAGTTATGAACACTGAAGCTTTCTTT. Translated: CASSLVMNTEAFF. Looking up the rest from reference TRBV7-9 and TRBJ1-1 gives the full variable domain: DTGVSQNPRHKITKRGQNVTFRCDPISEHNRLYWYRQTLGQGPEFLTYFQNEAQLEKSRLLSDRFSAERPKGSFSTLEIQRTEQGDSAMYLCASSLVMNTEAFFGQGTRLTVV.